The clone carrying this T cell receptor (beta chain) was seen ten or more times. A single record per CDR3 protein comes from TCRdb applying MiXCR to the 5' RACE reads. The sample shows 60,000 to 95,000 distinct CDR3 sequences, about 7.3% of them seen only once. This record comes from a study of T cells after yellow fever vaccination. The V and J ends lost 5 bases and 0 bases, in that order; junction bases with no gene match: 5. The germline CDR1 and CDR2 sequences are WSHSY and SAAADI. The CDR3 has 17 residues. The sequencing used CD8+ T cells sorted from PBMCs, collected around 10 days after the first yellow fever vaccination. This receptor was identified in a man between 18 and 29 years old who received the YFV17D yellow fever vaccine. This chain links TRBV10-2 with TRBJ2-5, with TRBD2 identical over 14 bases. Here the CDR3 reads CASSWTSGGPHQETQYF. The CDR3 DNA sequence: TGCGCCAGCAGTTGGACTAGCGGGGGGCCGCACCAAGAGACCCAGTACTTC.